The present T cell receptor (beta chain) was sequenced within a study of T cell clonality in common variable immunodeficiency. Repertoires were generated with immunoSEQ multiplex PCR, while TCRdb's copy carries only in-frame clones and drops some. The repertoire shows 52,000 or so clones, none seen only once; the top ten take around 0.82%. This clone was found many times. The antigen remains undetermined. General study points: Fewer TCRbeta clones were shared among CVID subjects than controls. CVID subjects had higher TCRbeta clonality than healthy controls, most marked in about a third.

The sequence was obtained from a person aged 18-70 years in good health. The sequenced sample consisted of peripheral blood mononuclear cells.

CDR3 sequence: CASSTGQGDYGYTF. The covered CDR3 bases are TGCGCCAGCAGCACTGGACAGGGTGACTATGGC. The chain carries TRBV5-1 and TRBJ1-2; 8 bases fit TRBD1. The sequenced fragment ends 3 residues before the CDR3 boundary, so the rest is inferred from the germline J gene. In germline, CDR1 is SGHRS, CDR2 YFSETQ. The CDR3 runs 14 residues. Losses at the gene ends were 4 bases for V and 3 bases for J; bases not matched to a gene: 5.